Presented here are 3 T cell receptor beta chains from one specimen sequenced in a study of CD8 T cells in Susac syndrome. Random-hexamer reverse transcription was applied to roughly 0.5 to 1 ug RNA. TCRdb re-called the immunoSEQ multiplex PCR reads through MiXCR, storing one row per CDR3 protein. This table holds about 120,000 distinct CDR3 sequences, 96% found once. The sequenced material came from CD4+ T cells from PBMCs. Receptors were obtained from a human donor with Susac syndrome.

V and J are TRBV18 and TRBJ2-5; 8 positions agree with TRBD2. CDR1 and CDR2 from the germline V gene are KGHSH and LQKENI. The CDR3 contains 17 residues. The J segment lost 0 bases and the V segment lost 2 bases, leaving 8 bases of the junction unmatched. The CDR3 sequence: CASSPWPTSGYQETQYF. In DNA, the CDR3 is TGTGCCAGCTCACCATGGCCTACTAGCGGTTACCAAGAGACCCAGTACTTC.

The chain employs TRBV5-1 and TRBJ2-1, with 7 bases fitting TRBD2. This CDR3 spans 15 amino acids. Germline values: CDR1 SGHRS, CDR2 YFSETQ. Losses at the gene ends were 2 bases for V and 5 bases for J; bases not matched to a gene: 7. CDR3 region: CASSFLAGTNNEQFF. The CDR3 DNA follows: TGCGCCAGCAGCTTTTTAGCGGGTACTAACAATGAGCAGTTCTTC.

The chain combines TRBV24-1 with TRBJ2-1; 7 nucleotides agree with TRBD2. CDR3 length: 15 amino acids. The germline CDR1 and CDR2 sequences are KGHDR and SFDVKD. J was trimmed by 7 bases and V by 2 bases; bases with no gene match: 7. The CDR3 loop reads CATSDSGTNRNEQFF. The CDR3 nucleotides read TGTGCCACCAGTGATTCCGGGACTAATCGAAATGAGCAGTTCTTC.